This TCR beta chain was captured by sequencing in a study of blood T cell repertoires in COVID-19. Only in-frame clones appear in the TCRdb table, and some are missing; sequencing was by immunoSEQ multiplex PCR. The repertoire holds roughly 140,000 clones, with around 85% as singletons. Followed longitudinally, the Seattle patients had been enrolled during active infection. Germline V gene lookup returns CDR1 MNHNS and CDR2 SASEGT. The CDR3 contains 16 residues. The V end lost 4 bases, the J end lost 6 bases, and 19 bases lay between the germline ends. This clonotype was sampled from a woman aged 60-75 years with COVID-19, enrolled during active disease. Sample: peripheral blood. V usage is TRBV6-1 and J usage is TRBJ1-5, with a weak D call TRBD1 (6 bases). This CDR3 reads CASSVSLQGIGQPQHF. The CDR3 region has the DNA TGTGCCAGCAGTGTTTCATTGCAGGGGATCGGTCAGCCCCAGCATTTT.